This T cell receptor beta chain stems from a study of blood T cell repertoires in COVID-19. Study summary: T cells, B-cell-depleted T cells, or PBMCs provided the cDNA or gDNA that served as material.

Across over 20 US areas, participants ranged in age from 18 to 89 years. Grouping used clinical history reported by participants in a survey and questionnaire. The recovered donors of Cohort 3 showed two negative PCRs, clearance, or symptom resolution. Profiled with immunoSEQ multiplex PCR; TCRdb holds only in-frame clones, not every one. The table lists more than 300,000 clones, about 85% of them singletons, with approximately 5% in the top ten. Sequenced: PBMCs or T cells enriched from blood (not recorded which). The source is a woman aged 25 to 45 who had recovered from COVID-19.

DNA for the CDR3: TGTGCCAGCAGCGTAGCCCCCGCAGGCTCCTATAATTCACCCCTCCACTTT. Amino acids: CASSVAPAGSYNSPLHF. The chain joins TRBV9 to TRBJ1-6; D gene uncertain. Germline V gene lookup returns CDR1 SGDLS and CDR2 YYNGEE. Between the trimmed V and J ends, which lost 0 bases and 0 bases, there was a span of 10 bases. The CDR3 is made up of 17 amino acids. Full variable domain (rest looked up from reference TRBV9 and TRBJ1-6): DSGVTQTPKHLITATGQRVTLRCSPRSGDLSVYWYQQSLDQGLQFLIQYYNGEERAKGNILERFSAQQFPDLHSELNLSSLELGDSALYFCASSVAPAGSYNSPLHFGNGTRLTVT.